The rows below give T cell receptor beta chains drawn from one sample of a study of blood T cell repertoires in COVID-19. The protocol was immunoSEQ multiplex PCR, while the TCRdb copy is restricted to in-frame clones and leaves out a portion. The repertoire includes hundreds of thousands of clones, around 90% of them detected once, and 6% to 7% sits in the top ten. Sequencing was performed on PBMCs or T cells enriched from blood (not recorded which). The receptors originated from a woman aged 40 to 50 who had recovered from COVID-19. The CDR3 runs from the conserved cysteine through the conserved F or W. The D gene is left open where the match is weak. Expanded clones get a size class; other rows say once, few or many, or leave the size out.

j_gene | v_gene | d_gene | abundance | CDR3aa | CDR3nt
TRBJ2-3 | TRBV19 | - | - | CASSIGRNTDTQYF | TGTGCCAGTAGTATAGGGAGGAACACAGATACGCAGTATTTT
TRBJ1-2 | TRBV5-6 | - | - | CASSHRDGYTF | TGTGCCAGCAGCCATCGGGATGGCTACACCTTC
TRBJ2-7 | TRBV5-1 | TRBD1 | few | CASSFDREMYEQYF | TGCGCCAGCAGCTTTGACAGGGAAATGTACGAGCAGTACTTC
TRBJ2-2 | TRBV6-2/TRBV6-3 | - | - | CASSSVHREGTGELFF | TGTGCCAGCAGTTCTGTGCACAGGGAGGGGACCGGGGAGCTGTTTTTT
TRBJ2-4 | TRBV7-2 | - | - | CASSLYGGKNIQYF | TGTGCCAGCAGCTTGTACGGGGGCAAAAACATTCAGTACTTC
TRBJ2-2 | TRBV10-2 | TRBD2 | - | CASRASSGRNTGELFF | TGCGCCAGCAGGGCGTCTAGCGGGAGGAACACCGGGGAGCTGTTTTTT
TRBJ2-5 | TRBV19 | TRBD2 | - | CASSIGTSPETQYF | TGTGCCAGTAGTATAGGGACTAGCCCAGAGACCCAGTACTTC
TRBJ2-3 | TRBV7-6 | TRBD1 | - | CASSLGQGYTDTQYF | TGTGCCAGCAGCTTAGGACAGGGATACACAGATACGCAGTATTTT
TRBJ1-4 | TRBV30 | TRBD1 | - | CAWSATGGNEKLFF | TGTGCCTGGAGCGCTACAGGGGGTAATGAAAAACTGTTTTTT
TRBJ1-4 | TRBV28 | TRBD1 | - | CASRTGGEKLFF | TGTGCCAGCCGGACAGGCGGTGAAAAACTGTTTTTT
TRBJ1-2 | TRBV28 | TRBD1 | once | CASRDNRGRGYTF | TGTGCCAGCAGAGATAACAGGGGTCGTGGCTACACCTTC
TRBJ2-3 | TRBV28 | TRBD2 | - | CASSSPTSGSTDTQYF | TGTGCCAGCAGTTCGCCGACTAGCGGTAGCACAGATACGCAGTATTTT
TRBJ1-1 | TRBV28 | - | - | CASYLNTEAFF | TGTGCCAGCTATCTGAACACTGAAGCTTTCTTT
TRBJ1-1 | TRBV3-1/TRBV3-2 | TRBD1 | - | CASSHGTGGLNTEAFF | TGTGCCAGCAGCCACGGGACAGGGGGATTGAACACTGAAGCTTTCTTT
TRBJ1-6 | TRBV12-3/TRBV12-4 | - | - | CASGVGYNSPLHF | TGTGCCAGCGGAGTGGGTTATAATTCACCCCTCCACTTT
TRBJ1-6 | TRBV7-2 | - | - | CASSLAGGVTYNSPLHF | TGTGCCAGCAGCTTAGCGGGAGGGGTAACCTATAATTCACCCCTCCACTTT
TRBJ2-5 | TRBV19 | - | - | CASSPWRDESEETQYF | TGTGCCAGTAGTCCGTGGAGGGATGAGTCAGAAGAGACCCAGTACTTC
TRBJ2-7 | TRBV5-1 | TRBD2 | - | CASSAGTSVNEQYF | TGCGCCAGCAGCGCCGGGACTAGCGTGAACGAGCAGTACTTC
TRBJ2-5 | TRBV7-2 | TRBD2 | few | CASRSSIAGGWETQYF | TGTGCCAGCAGATCAAGTATAGCGGGAGGTTGGGAGACCCAGTACTTC
TRBJ2-7 | TRBV5-4 | - | - | CASSDRLSYEQYF | TGTGCCAGCAGCGATCGACTGAGCTACGAGCAGTACTTC
TRBJ1-5 | TRBV28 | - | - | CASSLLTVQGQPQHF | TGTGCCAGCAGTTTATTAACGGTTCAGGGTCAGCCCCAGCATTTT
TRBJ2-5 | TRBV3-1/TRBV3-2 | TRBD2 | once | CASSQVAGGETQYF | TGTGCCAGCAGCCAAGTAGCGGGCGGAGAGACCCAGTACTTC
TRBJ1-1 | TRBV6-5 | TRBD1 | - | CASRGDRVNTEAFF | TGTGCCAGCAGGGGGGACAGGGTGAACACTGAAGCTTTCTTT
TRBJ1-3 | TRBV5-7 | - | many | CASSRRIQGIGNTIYF | TGTGCCAGCAGCCGACGCATACAGGGAATTGGAAACACCATATATTTT
TRBJ2-1 | TRBV2 | TRBD2 | - | CASSEGSGRMYEQFF | TGTGCCAGCAGTGAGGGTAGCGGGAGAATGTATGAGCAGTTCTTC
TRBJ1-5 | TRBV25-1 | - | - | CASSGQTDQPQHF | TGTGCCAGCAGTGGACAGACGGATCAGCCCCAGCATTTT
TRBJ1-2 | TRBV19 | - | few | CASSIGGRGGYTF | TGTGCCAGTAGTATAGGAGGCCGCGGGGGCTACACCTTC
TRBJ2-3 | TRBV4-3 | - | - | CASSQGPGADTQYF | TGCGCCAGCAGCCAAGGTCCGGGGGCAGATACGCAGTATTTT
TRBJ1-1 | TRBV10-3 | - | - | CAISVQHLNTEAFF | TGTGCCATCAGTGTACAACACCTGAACACTGAAGCTTTCTTT
TRBJ1-5 | TRBV7-2 | - | once | CASSFGAGNQPQHF | TGTGCCAGCAGCTTTGGGGCCGGAAATCAGCCCCAGCATTTT
TRBJ2-7 | TRBV28 | - | - | CASSLNGQPYEQYF | TGTGCCAGCAGTTTAAACGGACAGCCCTACGAGCAGTACTTC